Shown below are 18 T cell receptor beta chains from a single sample sequenced in a study of control samples from healthy donors and cancer patients. Produced via immunoSEQ multiplex PCR; TCRdb's table is partial and in-frame only. The data hold some 71,000 clones, with less than 95% observed a single time. Sequencing was performed on PBMCs. The receptors come from a woman between 50 and 59 years old with colorectal cancer.

The V call is TRBV7-9, the J call TRBJ1-1, with D perhaps TRBD1 (5 bases). Trimming left V 5 bases short and J 7 bases short, with 14 bases between. The CDR3 totals 13 residues. From germline, CDR1 is SEHNR and CDR2 FQNEAQ (reference sequence). Here the CDR3 reads CASSLNGADEAFF. CDR3 coding DNA: TGTGCCAGCAGCCTAAACGGGGCAGATGAAGCTTTCTTT.

The chain recombines TRBV6-5 with TRBJ2-3; D remains ambiguous. The CDR3 consists of 12 residues. Trimming removed 6 bases at V and 0 bases at J, with 4 bases between. CDR1 MNHEY and CDR2 SVGAGI come from the germline V gene. The CDR3, as DNA: TGTGCCAGCAGGGACAGCACAGATACGCAGTATTTT. Translation gives CASRDSTDTQYF.

The genes are TRBV20-1 and TRBJ2-3; 7 nucleotides match TRBD1. The CDR3 consists of 16 residues. The germline V gene has CDR1 DFQATT and CDR2 SNEGSKA (reference sequence). The J segment lost 6 bases and the V segment lost 3 bases, leaving 15 bases of the junction unmatched. Here the CDR3 DNA reads TGCAGTGCTAGTTCTTGGGACAGTCGAGGGGGCGATACGCAGTATTTT. Protein sequence: CSASSWDSRGGDTQYF.

CDR3 region: CASSIQAEVGQPQHF. The DNA of the CDR3 is TGTGCCAGTAGTATCCAGGCGGAGGTGGGTCAGCCCCAGCATTTT. The chain combines TRBV19 with TRBJ1-5; D call uncertain. Germline V CDR1 and CDR2: LNHDA, SQIVND (reference sequence). The CDR3 loop spans 15 amino acids. The V and J ends lost 3 bases and 6 bases respectively, with 15 bases between them.

The sample holds one count of this clone. The chain joins TRBV5-1 to TRBJ2-1; 9 positions agree with TRBD2. V gave up 0 bases and J gave up 2 bases; unmatched junction bases: 6. Germline CDR1 and CDR2: SGHRS and YFSETQ. CDR3 length: 17 amino acids. In DNA form, the CDR3 reads TGCGCCAGCAGCTTGGAGGTAGCGGGGGCAACCTACAATGAGCAGTTCTTC. Its translation is CASSLEVAGATYNEQFF.

The chain recombines TRBV7-2 with TRBJ2-3, with D uncertain. V was clipped by 5 bases and J by 3 bases, with 12 bases between them. CDR1 and CDR2 from the germline V gene are SGHTA and FQGNSA. This CDR3 has 14 amino acids. The CDR3 nucleotides read TGTGCCAGCAGCCCCCCCGGGCTAACAGATACGCAGTATTTT. Its translation is CASSPPGLTDTQYF.

The rearrangement joins TRBV3-1 (or the pseudogene TRBV3-2) to TRBJ1-6, with a possible D match to TRBD1 (5 bases). The V end lost 1 base, the J end lost 8 bases, and 9 bases lay between the germline ends. CDR3 length: 14 residues. CDR1 is LGHDT, CDR2 YNNKEL, per germline (reference sequence). Here the CDR3 reads CASSQAGPHSPLHF. The CDR3 DNA follows: TGTGCCAGCAGCCAAGCAGGGCCGCATTCACCCCTCCACTTT.

The chain couples TRBV6-6 to TRBJ2-1, with 7 bases lining up with TRBD2. The CDR3 consists of 12 residues. V lost 8 bases to trimming and J lost 9 bases; unmatched junction nucleotides: 7. Germline V gives CDR1 MNHNY, CDR2 SVGAGI (reference sequence). The CDR3 nucleotides read TGTGCCAGCTGGGAGGGACGGGCTGAGCAGTTCTTC. Amino acids: CASWEGRAEQFF.

V is TRBV18 and J is TRBJ2-7; D possibly corresponds to TRBD1 (6 bases). Germline V lookup: CDR1 KGHSH, CDR2 LQKENI. The CDR3 has 14 residues. The V end was cut by 5 bases, the J end by 0 bases, with 11 bases between. This chain's CDR3 is CASSTKTGSYEQYF. The CDR3 nucleotides read TGTGCCAGCTCAACGAAGACAGGCTCCTACGAGCAGTACTTC. Full variable domain (missing parts from reference TRBV18 and TRBJ2-7): NAGVMQNPRHLVRRRGQEARLRCSPMKGHSHVYWYRQLPEEGLKFMVYLQKENIIDESGMPKERFSAEFPKEGPSILRIQQVVRGDSAAYFCASSTKTGSYEQYFGPGTRLTVT.

V and J are TRBV2 and TRBJ2-3; 9 nucleotides agree with TRBD2. The CDR3 sequence is 15 residues long. The V gene's germline CDR1 is SNHLY and CDR2 FYNNEI. The trim removed 7 bases at V and 4 bases at J, leaving 9 bases unmatched. CDR3 region: CASTTGGRAPDTQYF. Here the CDR3 DNA reads TGTGCCAGCACTACTGGCGGGAGGGCCCCAGATACGCAGTATTTT.

The V call is TRBV3-1 (or the pseudogene TRBV3-2), the J call TRBJ2-2, with TRBD2 matching 9 bases. The CDR3 contains 18 residues. Trimming cost V 0 bases and J 6 bases; bases outside gene matches: 11. Germline V gene lookup returns CDR1 LGHDT and CDR2 YNNKEL (reference sequence). CDR3 region: CASSQDLRREGRSGELFF. CDR3 DNA sequence: TGTGCCAGCAGCCAAGATCTTAGGCGGGAGGGCCGATCCGGGGAGCTGTTTTTT.

This chain connects TRBV3-1 (or the pseudogene TRBV3-2) to TRBJ2-5; TRBD1 or TRBD2 may be the D gene (5 bases each). V lost 4 bases, J lost 5 bases, and 17 bases lay in between. CDR1 and CDR2 from the germline V gene are LGHDT and YNNKEL (reference sequence). This CDR3 spans 15 amino acids. The CDR3 loop reads CASSPEGWGSETQYF. CDR3 sequence (DNA): TGTGCCAGCAGCCCGGAAGGGTGGGGGAGTGAGACCCAGTACTTC.

The chain couples TRBV29-1 to TRBJ1-2; no definite D call. The germline V and J ends were trimmed by 5 bases and 8 bases, with 15 bases remaining between them. The CDR3 length is 12 residues. The V gene's germline CDR1 is SQVTM and CDR2 ANQGSEA. CDR3 DNA: TGCAGCGTTACCTCACCGGGCCGGGGCTACACCTTC. It encodes CSVTSPGRGYTF.

The chain has TRBV28 and TRBJ2-1; D may match TRBD1 or TRBD2 (6 bases each). Deletions cut 7 bases from V and 8 bases from J, with 15 bases between. The length of the CDR3 is 13 residues. The germline CDR1 and CDR2 sequences are MDHEN and SYDVKM. The CDR3 sequence is CASTPPGEDEQFF. As DNA, the CDR3 is TGTGCCAGCACCCCACCAGGGGAGGATGAGCAGTTCTTC.

J is TRBJ2-3 and V is TRBV5-1; 8 nucleotides match TRBD2. Germline V gene lookup returns CDR1 SGHRS and CDR2 YFSETQ. Germline trimming cut 4 bases from V and 0 bases from J; bases unmatched to any gene: 13. CDR3 length: 18 amino acids. The CDR3 sequence: CASSPATSGGGSTDTQYF. The CDR3 coding sequence is TGCGCCAGCAGCCCGGCCACTAGCGGTGGGGGTAGCACAGATACGCAGTATTTT.

This chain joins TRBV28 and TRBJ2-4, with D maybe TRBD1 (6 bases). Per the germline V gene, CDR1 is MDHEN and CDR2 is SYDVKM. Trimming stripped 3 bases from V and 3 bases from J, with 27 bases between. The CDR3 is 20 amino acids. The CDR3 DNA reads as TGTGCCAGCAGTTTCTCTAGGACAGCCAAACCCCTCCGGGTCAAAAACATTCAGTACTTC. As protein: CASSFSRTAKPLRVKNIQYF. The full variable domain, completed using reference TRBV28 and TRBJ2-4, is DVKVTQSSRYLVKRTGEKVFLECVQDMDHENMFWYRQDPGLGLRLIYFSYDVKMKEKGDIPEGYSVSREKKERFSLILESASTNQTSMYLCASSFSRTAKPLRVKNIQYFGAGTRLSVL.

The chain combines TRBV10-1 with TRBJ2-5; D not resolved. Germline V gene data show CDR1 as WNHNN and CDR2 as SYGVQD (reference sequence). Trimming left V 6 bases short and J 0 bases short, with 5 bases between. The CDR3 extends over 12 amino acids. This chain's CDR3 is CASSRDQETQYF. DNA for the CDR3: TGCGCCAGCAGCCGAGACCAAGAGACCCAGTACTTC.

CDR3 loop: CASSLSAAEIPYNEQFF. CDR3 DNA: TGTGCCAGCAGTTTATCGGCGGCAGAAATCCCCTACAATGAGCAGTTCTTC. The chain is built from TRBV27 and TRBJ2-1; D is uncertain. The CDR3 extends over 17 amino acids. CDR1 and CDR2 (germline): MNHEY, SMNVEV (reference sequence). Trimming removed 0 bases from V and 2 bases from J, with 14 bases in between.